The TCR beta chain described here comes from a study of T cells in Graves' hyperthyroidism and ophthalmopathy. Whole-study findings and limits: Ophthalmopathy got predicted by the model a median 6.5 months before its onset.

The CDR3 runs to 15 residues. Trimming cost V 3 bases and J 2 bases, with 12 bases left between them. The V gene's germline CDR1 is MGHDK and CDR2 SYGVNS. This clonotype was observed at least ten times. Its specificity is not known. RNA transcripts served as the template for amplifying TCR beta CDR3 regions. HTBI primers were the set used in a first-round RT-PCR of the TCR CDR3. MiXCR, run by TCRdb on the multiplex PCR reads, gives a single entry per CDR3 protein. Of about 410,000 distinct CDR3 sequences listed, roughly 14% were seen once; the top ten hold 15% to 20%. The sequencing input was blood. This TCR came from a woman aged 30 to 39 with Graves' ophthalmopathy. The chain is built from TRBV25-1 and TRBJ2-3, with D possibly being TRBD1 (6 bases). The CDR3 loop reads CASSDRTVYTDTQYF. CDR3 sequence (DNA): TGTGCCAGCAGTGACCGGACAGTTTACACAGATACGCAGTATTTT.